One and the same sample provided the 14 T cell receptor beta chains below, sequenced in a study of blood T cell repertoires in COVID-19. Profiled with immunoSEQ multiplex PCR; TCRdb holds only in-frame clones, not every one. The sample includes about 98,000 clones, 70% to 90% seen only once; the top ten take 2% to 2.5%. Sequenced material: peripheral blood. These receptors all stem from a man between 45 and 60 years old with active COVID-19.

The rearrangement joins TRBV9 to TRBJ2-1, with 10 bases aligning to TRBD1. This CDR3 is 14 amino acids long. Trimming cost V 5 bases and J 5 bases; bases outside gene matches: 4. Germline V gives CDR1 SGDLS, CDR2 YYNGEE. DNA for the CDR3: TGTGCCAGCAGTGGGACAGGGGCCCACAATGAGCAGTTCTTC. Translating gives CASSGTGAHNEQFF.

The chain combines TRBV5-4 with TRBJ1-2; possible D gene TRBD1, 6 bases. Germline CDR1 reads SGHNT; CDR2 reads YYREEE (reference sequence). The CDR3 loop spans 16 amino acids. V was pared by 4 bases and J by 2 bases, with 18 bases between. CDR3 protein: CASSPGGALINYGYTF. CDR3 nucleotide sequence: TGTGCCAGCAGCCCGGGGGGGGCTCTAATAAACTATGGCTACACCTTC.

This chain connects TRBV3-1 (or the pseudogene TRBV3-2) to TRBJ2-1; maybe TRBD2 (6 bases). V lost 4 bases, J lost 7 bases, and 17 bases lay in between. The germline V gene has CDR1 LGHDT and CDR2 YNNKEL (reference sequence). The CDR3 has 15 residues. The DNA of the CDR3 is TGTGCCAGCAGCCCGGGGAGGAGATCCCGAAATGAGCAGTTCTTC. It codes for CASSPGRRSRNEQFF.

This clone came up a few times. V usage is TRBV9 and J usage is TRBJ1-1, with a weak D call TRBD1 (5 bases). The germline V and J ends were trimmed by 0 bases and 5 bases, with 11 bases remaining between them. CDR1 is SGDLS, CDR2 YYNGEE, per germline. This CDR3 spans 14 amino acids. The CDR3 here is CASSVVAGRTEAFF. CDR3 DNA: TGTGCCAGCAGCGTAGTAGCAGGGAGGACTGAAGCTTTCTTT. Together with reference TRBV9 and TRBJ1-1, the CDR3 gives the full variable domain: DSGVTQTPKHLITATGQRVTLRCSPRSGDLSVYWYQQSLDQGLQFLIQYYNGEERAKGNILERFSAQQFPDLHSELNLSSLELGDSALYFCASSVVAGRTEAFFGQGTRLTVV.

This chain joins TRBV6-5 and TRBJ1-1, with D unclear. Trimming took off 0 bases at V and 4 bases at J, with 15 bases between the two ends. The germline gives CDR1 MNHEY, CDR2 SVGAGI. This CDR3 has 16 amino acids. This CDR3 reads CASSYSGGRRGTEAFF. As DNA, the CDR3 is TGTGCCAGCAGTTACTCAGGCGGACGGCGGGGCACTGAAGCTTTCTTT.

The J gene is TRBJ2-3, the V gene TRBV2; 8 positions match TRBD1. J lost 1 base, V lost 7 bases, and 4 bases had no gene match. This CDR3 has 14 residues. Per germline, CDR1 SNHLY and CDR2 FYNNEI. The CDR3 bases are TGTGCCAGCAAGAAGGGACAGGGCACAGATACGCAGTATTTT. This encodes CASKKGQGTDTQYF.

V and J are TRBV5-4 and TRBJ2-3, with TRBD2 as a possible D gene (5 bases). V lost 0 bases and J 6 bases, leaving 8 bases between the germline ends. The CDR3 is made up of 13 amino acids. Germline CDR1 and CDR2: SGHNT and YYREEE (reference sequence). The CDR3 reads CASSLGGEDTQYF. The CDR3, as DNA: TGTGCCAGCAGCTTGGGGGGAGAGGATACGCAGTATTTT.

This chain connects TRBV7-2 to TRBJ2-1, with TRBD2 as a possible D gene (6 bases). CDR1 SGHTA and CDR2 FQGNSA come from the germline V gene. The CDR3 spans 17 residues. Trimming removed 7 bases from V and 8 bases from J, with 27 bases in between. The DNA for the CDR3 is TGTGCCAGCAAAGAAGCTCCGGGACTCCAGGGCGTGGATGAGCAGTTCTTC. Amino acid sequence: CASKEAPGLQGVDEQFF. Combining the CDR3 with reference TRBV7-2 and TRBJ2-1 gives the whole variable domain GAGVSQSPSNKVTEKGKDVELRCDPISGHTALYWYRQSLGQGLEFLIYFQGNSAPDKSGLPSDRFSAERTGGSVSTLTIQRTQQEDSAVYLCASKEAPGLQGVDEQFFGPGTRLTVL.

Comment on this clone: The same CDR3 also results from other DNA sequences found in this sample. The V call is TRBV30, the J call TRBJ1-1; 7 nucleotides align to TRBD1. CDR1 and CDR2 from the germline V gene are GTSNPN and SVGIG (reference sequence). The length of the CDR3 is 13 residues. Trimming removed 4 bases from V and 2 bases from J; junction bases left unmatched: 4. The CDR3 here is CAWNRGLNTEAFF. DNA of the CDR3: TGTGCCTGGAACAGGGGCCTAAACACTGAAGCTTTCTTT.

The rearrangement joins TRBV5-1 to TRBJ2-1; a weak D match, TRBD2 (5 bases). Trimming stripped 2 bases from V and 8 bases from J, with 14 bases between. Germline values: CDR1 SGHRS, CDR2 YFSETQ. This CDR3 is built from 14 residues. In DNA form, the CDR3 reads TGCGCCAGCAGCTTATCGCGGGCAGCCGATGAGCAGTTCTTC. This translates into CASSLSRAADEQFF.

The chain is built from TRBV4-3 and TRBJ1-1; 8 bases line up with TRBD1. V dropped 1 base and J dropped 3; count of bases not matched to a gene: 7. Per germline, CDR1 LGHNA and CDR2 YSLEER. This CDR3 is built from 16 residues. The CDR3 region is CASSQGAGGSYTEAFF. In DNA form, the CDR3 reads TGCGCCAGCAGCCAAGGGGCAGGGGGCTCCTACACTGAAGCTTTCTTT.

This clone has only one observation. This chain connects TRBV29-1 to TRBJ2-2; the D is unclear. The CDR3 spans 13 residues. Deletions cut 6 bases from V and 1 base from J, with 9 bases between. CDR1 and CDR2 (germline): SQVTM, ANQGSEA. CDR3 residues: CSVDGGNTGELFF. For the CDR3, the DNA is TGCAGCGTCGACGGCGGGAACACCGGGGAGCTGTTTTTT.

The rearrangement uses TRBV6-2 or TRBV6-3 and TRBJ1-1; 9 bases align to TRBD1. The J segment lost 8 bases and the V segment lost 2 bases, leaving 9 bases of the junction unmatched. The CDR3 is made up of 15 amino acids. Germline CDR1 MNHEY, CDR2 SVGEGT. The CDR3 DNA follows: TGTGCCAGCAGTTACCCAAGGACAGGGGAAGGAGAAGCTTTCTTT. Translation gives CASSYPRTGEGEAFF.

This clone was observed once. The chain recombines TRBV19 with TRBJ2-7; TRBD1 is a possible D gene (5 bases). The CDR3 covers 13 residues. The germline V gene has CDR1 LNHDA and CDR2 SQIVND (reference sequence). Between the trimmed V and J ends, which lost 5 bases and 7 bases, there was a span of 15 bases. Here the CDR3 DNA reads TGTGCCAGTAGTTCTCGGTCTGCAGGGGAGCAGTACTTC. It codes for CASSSRSAGEQYF.